This T cell receptor (beta chain) was sequenced for a study of cytomegalovirus exposure and HLA in healthy donors. The length of the CDR3 is 16 residues. V dropped 8 bases and J dropped 4; count of bases not matched to a gene: 10. Germline V gives CDR1 WSHSY, CDR2 SAAADI. On this clone itself: Its antigen is unidentified.

Healthy individuals who donated bone marrow served as the donors. Primers for the PCR totalled 60 Vbeta and 13 Jbeta. Assay used: immunoSEQ multiplex PCR; TCRdb lists only in-frame clones, some missing. The table lists about 160,000 clones, roughly 85% of them singletons. Study-level points and caveats: Among TCR beta chains of equal frequency, HLA-associated ones were more clonally expanded in a later analysis. For most TCR beta V segments, an earlier analysis put the productive rate at about 90% or about 30% of the time.

Material: PBMCs. The chain links TRBV10-2 to TRBJ2-2, with 10 bases fitting TRBD1. The TCR sequence derives from a woman aged 30 to 39 in good health and CMV-seronegative. DNA of the CDR3: TGCGCCAGCCGCTTCGACAGGGGGCGGATCACCGGGGAGCTGTTTTTT. It encodes CASRFDRGRITGELFF.